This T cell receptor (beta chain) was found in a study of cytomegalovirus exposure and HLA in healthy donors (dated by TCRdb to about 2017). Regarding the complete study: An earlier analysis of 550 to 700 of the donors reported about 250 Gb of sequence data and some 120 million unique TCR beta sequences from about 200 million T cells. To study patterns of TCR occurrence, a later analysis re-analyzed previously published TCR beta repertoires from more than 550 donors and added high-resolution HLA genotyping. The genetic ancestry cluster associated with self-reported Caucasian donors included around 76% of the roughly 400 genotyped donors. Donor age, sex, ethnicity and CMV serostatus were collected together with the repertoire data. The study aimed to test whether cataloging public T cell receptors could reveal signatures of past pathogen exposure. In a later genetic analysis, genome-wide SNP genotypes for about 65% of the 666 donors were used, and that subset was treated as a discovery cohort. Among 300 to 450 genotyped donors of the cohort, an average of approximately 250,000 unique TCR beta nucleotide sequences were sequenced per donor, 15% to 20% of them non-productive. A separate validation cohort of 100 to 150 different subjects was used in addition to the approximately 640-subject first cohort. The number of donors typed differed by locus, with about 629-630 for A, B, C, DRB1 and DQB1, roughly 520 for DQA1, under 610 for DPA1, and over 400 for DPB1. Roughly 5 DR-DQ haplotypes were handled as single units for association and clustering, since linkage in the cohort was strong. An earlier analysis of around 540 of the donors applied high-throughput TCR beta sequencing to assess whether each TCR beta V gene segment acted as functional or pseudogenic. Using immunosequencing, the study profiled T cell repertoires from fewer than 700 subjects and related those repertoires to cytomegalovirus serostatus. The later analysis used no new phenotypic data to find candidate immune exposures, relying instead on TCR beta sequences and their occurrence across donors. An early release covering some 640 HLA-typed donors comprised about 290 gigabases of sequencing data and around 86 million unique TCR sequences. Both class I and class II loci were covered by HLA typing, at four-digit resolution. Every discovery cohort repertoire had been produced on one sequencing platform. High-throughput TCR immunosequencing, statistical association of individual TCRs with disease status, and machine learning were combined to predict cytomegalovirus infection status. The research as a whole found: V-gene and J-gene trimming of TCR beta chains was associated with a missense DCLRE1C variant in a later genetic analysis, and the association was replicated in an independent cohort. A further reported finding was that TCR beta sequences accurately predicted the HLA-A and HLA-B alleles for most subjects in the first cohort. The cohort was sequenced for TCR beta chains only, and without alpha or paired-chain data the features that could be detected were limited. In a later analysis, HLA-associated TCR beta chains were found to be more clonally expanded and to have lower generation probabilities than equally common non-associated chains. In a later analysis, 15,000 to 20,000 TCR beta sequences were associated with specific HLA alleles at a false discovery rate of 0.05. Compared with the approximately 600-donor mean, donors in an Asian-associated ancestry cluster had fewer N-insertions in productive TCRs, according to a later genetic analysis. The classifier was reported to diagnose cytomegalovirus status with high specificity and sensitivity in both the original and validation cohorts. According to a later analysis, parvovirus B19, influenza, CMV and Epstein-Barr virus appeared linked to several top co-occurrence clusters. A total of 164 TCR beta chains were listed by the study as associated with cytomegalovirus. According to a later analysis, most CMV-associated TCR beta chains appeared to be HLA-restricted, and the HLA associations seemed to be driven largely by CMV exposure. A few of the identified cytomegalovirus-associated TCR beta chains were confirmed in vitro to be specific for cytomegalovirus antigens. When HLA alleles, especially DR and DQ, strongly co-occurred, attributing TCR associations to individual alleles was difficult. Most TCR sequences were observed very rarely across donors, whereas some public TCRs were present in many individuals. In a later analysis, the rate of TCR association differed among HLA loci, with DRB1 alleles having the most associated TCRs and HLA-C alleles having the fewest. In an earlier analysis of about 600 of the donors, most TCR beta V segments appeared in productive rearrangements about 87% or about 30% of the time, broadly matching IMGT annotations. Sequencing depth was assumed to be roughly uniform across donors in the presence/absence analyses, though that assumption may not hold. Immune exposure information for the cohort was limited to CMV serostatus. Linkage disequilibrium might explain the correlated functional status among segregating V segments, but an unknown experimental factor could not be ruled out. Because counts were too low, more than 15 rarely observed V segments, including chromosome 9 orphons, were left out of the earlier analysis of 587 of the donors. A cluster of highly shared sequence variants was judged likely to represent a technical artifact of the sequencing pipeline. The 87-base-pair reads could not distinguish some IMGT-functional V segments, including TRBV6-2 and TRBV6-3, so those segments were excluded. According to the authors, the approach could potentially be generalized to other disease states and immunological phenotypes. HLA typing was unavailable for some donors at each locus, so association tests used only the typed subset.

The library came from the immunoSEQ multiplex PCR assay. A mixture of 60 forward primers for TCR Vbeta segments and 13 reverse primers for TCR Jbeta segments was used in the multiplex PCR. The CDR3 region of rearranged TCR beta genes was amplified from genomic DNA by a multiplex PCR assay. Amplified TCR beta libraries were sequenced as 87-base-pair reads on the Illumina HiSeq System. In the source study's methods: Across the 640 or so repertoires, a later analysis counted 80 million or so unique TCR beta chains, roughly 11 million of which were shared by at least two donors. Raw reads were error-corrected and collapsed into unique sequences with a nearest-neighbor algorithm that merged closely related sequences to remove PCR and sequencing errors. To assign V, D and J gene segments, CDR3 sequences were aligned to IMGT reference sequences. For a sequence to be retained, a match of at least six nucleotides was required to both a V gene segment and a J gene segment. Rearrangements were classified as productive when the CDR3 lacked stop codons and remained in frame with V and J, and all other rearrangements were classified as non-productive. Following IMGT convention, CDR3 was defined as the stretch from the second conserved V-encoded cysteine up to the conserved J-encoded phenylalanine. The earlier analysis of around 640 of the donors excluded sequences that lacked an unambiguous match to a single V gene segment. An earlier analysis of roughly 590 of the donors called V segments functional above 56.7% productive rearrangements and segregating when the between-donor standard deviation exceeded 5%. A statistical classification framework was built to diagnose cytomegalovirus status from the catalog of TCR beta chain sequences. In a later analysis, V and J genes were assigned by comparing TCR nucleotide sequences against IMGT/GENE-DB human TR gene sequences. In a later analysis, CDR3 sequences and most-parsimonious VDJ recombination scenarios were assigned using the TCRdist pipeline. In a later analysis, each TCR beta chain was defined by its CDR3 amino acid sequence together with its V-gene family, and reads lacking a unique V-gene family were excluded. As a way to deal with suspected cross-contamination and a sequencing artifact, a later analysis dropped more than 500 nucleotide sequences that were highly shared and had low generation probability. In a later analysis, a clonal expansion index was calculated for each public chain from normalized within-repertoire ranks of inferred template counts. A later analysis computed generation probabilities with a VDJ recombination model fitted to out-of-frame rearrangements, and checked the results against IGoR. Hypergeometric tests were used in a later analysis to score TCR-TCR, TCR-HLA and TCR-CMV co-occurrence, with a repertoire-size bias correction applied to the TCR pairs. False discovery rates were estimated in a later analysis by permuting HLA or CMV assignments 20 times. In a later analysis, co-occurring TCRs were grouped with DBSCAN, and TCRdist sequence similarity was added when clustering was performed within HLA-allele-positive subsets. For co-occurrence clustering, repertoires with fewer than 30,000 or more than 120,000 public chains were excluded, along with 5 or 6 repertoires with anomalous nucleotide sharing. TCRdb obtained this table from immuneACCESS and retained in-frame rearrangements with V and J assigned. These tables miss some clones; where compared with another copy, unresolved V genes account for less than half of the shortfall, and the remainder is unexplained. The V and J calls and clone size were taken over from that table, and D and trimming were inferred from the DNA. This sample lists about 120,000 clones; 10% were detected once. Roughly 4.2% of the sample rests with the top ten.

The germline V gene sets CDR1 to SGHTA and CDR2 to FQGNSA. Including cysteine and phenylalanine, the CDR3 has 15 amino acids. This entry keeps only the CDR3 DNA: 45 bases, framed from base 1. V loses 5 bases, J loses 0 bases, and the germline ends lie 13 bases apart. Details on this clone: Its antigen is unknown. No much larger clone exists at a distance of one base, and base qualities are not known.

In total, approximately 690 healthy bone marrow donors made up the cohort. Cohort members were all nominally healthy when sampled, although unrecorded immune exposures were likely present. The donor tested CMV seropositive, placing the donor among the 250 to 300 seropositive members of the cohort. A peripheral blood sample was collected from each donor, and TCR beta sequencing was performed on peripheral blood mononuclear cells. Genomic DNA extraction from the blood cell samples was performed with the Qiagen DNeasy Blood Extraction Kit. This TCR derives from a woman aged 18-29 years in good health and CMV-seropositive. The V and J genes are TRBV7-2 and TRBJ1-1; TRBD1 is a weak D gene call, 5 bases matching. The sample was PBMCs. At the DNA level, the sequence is TGTGCCAGCAGCCGTCAGACAGTCATGAACACTGAAGCTTTCTTT. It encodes CASSRQTVMNTEAFF. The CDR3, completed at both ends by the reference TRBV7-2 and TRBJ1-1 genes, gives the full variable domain GAGVSQSPSNKVTEKGKDVELRCDPISGHTALYWYRQSLGQGLEFLIYFQGNSAPDKSGLPSDRFSAERTGGSVSTLTIQRTQQEDSAVYLCASSRQTVMNTEAFFGQGTRLTVV.